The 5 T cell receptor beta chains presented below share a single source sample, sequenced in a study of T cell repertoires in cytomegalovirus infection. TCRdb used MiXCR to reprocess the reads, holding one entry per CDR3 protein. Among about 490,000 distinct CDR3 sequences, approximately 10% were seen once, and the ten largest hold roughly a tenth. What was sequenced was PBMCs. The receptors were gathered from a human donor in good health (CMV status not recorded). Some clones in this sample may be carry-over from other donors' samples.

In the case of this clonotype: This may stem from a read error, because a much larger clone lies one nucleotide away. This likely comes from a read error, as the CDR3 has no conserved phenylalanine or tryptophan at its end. DNA for the CDR3: TGTGCCAGCAGTTTGGTCCAGGGGGCCTATGGCTACACCTAC. This gives the protein CASSLVQGAYGYTY. The V gene is TRBV12-3 or TRBV12-4, the J gene TRBJ1-2; 8 bases are a match to TRBD1. V trimming: 3 bases; J trimming: 4 bases; junction bases outside the gene matches: 4. This CDR3 has 14 amino acids.

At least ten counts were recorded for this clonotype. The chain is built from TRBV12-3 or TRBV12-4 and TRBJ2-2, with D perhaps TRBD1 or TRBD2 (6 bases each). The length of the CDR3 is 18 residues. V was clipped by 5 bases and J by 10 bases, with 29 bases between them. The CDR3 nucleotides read TGTGCCAGCAGTCCCCGGACAGACGTCACTAGCTCTCCCGAGGAGCTGTTTTTT. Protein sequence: CASSPRTDVTSSPEELFF.

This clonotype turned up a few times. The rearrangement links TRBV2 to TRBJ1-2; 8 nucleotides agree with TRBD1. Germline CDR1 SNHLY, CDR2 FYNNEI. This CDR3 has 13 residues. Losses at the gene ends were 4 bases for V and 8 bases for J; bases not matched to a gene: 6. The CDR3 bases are TGTGCCAGCAGTGGAACCAGGGGGCAAGGCTACACCTTC. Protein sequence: CASSGTRGQGYTF.

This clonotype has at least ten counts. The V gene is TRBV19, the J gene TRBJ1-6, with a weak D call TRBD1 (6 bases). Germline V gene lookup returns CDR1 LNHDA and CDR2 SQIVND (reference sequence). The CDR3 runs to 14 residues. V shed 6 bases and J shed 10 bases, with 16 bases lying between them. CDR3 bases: TGTGCCAGTAGGAACAGGGACGGCAGATCACCCCTCCACTTT. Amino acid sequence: CASRNRDGRSPLHF. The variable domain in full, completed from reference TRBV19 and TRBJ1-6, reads DGGITQSPKYLFRKEGQNVTLSCEQNLNHDAMYWYRQDPGQGLRLIYYSQIVNDFQKGDIAEGYSVSREKKESFPLTVTSAQKNPTAFYLCASRNRDGRSPLHFGNGTRLTVT.

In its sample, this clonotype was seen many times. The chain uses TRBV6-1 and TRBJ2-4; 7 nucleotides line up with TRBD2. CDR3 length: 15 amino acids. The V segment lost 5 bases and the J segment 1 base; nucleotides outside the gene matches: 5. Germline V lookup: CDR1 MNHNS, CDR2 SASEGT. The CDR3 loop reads CASSRGSWAKNIQYF. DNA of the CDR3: TGTGCCAGCAGTCGCGGGAGTTGGGCCAAAAACATTCAGTACTTC.